This is a list of T cell receptor beta chains from one sample in a study of control samples from healthy donors and cancer patients. The assay was immunoSEQ multiplex PCR, and TCRdb's table has in-frame clones only and misses some. The repertoire consists of 60,000 to 95,000 clones, with around 90% occurring once and the leading ten covering around a tenth. Sequencing input: PBMCs. The receptor set was obtained from a woman aged 50 to 60 with colorectal cancer. CDR3s include the opening cysteine and the closing phenylalanine or tryptophan. The order of the fields is CDR3 length, J gene, D gene, V gene, clone size, CDR3 DNA, CDR3 protein. A D gene is named only where the DNA matches it firmly. Size values are once, few and many counts, or a class for expanded clones, and some rows have none.

>13|TRBJ2-5|NA|TRBV20-1|NA
TGCAGTGCTAGTCGGACAGTAAAAGAGACCCAGTACTTC
CSASRTVKETQYF
>16|TRBJ2-1|TRBD2|TRBV2|once
TGTGCCAGTAACTGGGAGCGGGGGGGCCAGGTGGATGAGCAGTTCTTC
CASNWERGGQVDEQFF
>16|TRBJ1-3|NA|TRBV3-1/TRBV3-2|few
TGTGCCAGCAGGCAGGGCTTAGGAGTCTCTGGAAACACCATATATTTT
CASRQGLGVSGNTIYF
>11|TRBJ1-1|NA|TRBV20-1|NA
TGCAGTGCGTCCAGGAACACTGAAGCTTTCTTT
CSASRNTEAFF
>14|TRBJ2-5|NA|TRBV11-1|NA
TGTGCCAGCAGCTTAGCGGGGGTCGAAGAGACCCAGTACTTC
CASSLAGVEETQYF
>14|TRBJ2-2|TRBD1|TRBV27|NA
TGTGCCAGCAGAAGGGACAGGGCCACCGGGGAGCTGTTTTTT
CASRRDRATGELFF
>15|TRBJ1-1|NA|TRBV9|NA
TGTGCCAGCAGCCCTACCGGGGAAGCGAACACTGAAGCTTTCTTT
CASSPTGEANTEAFF
>16|TRBJ2-3|NA|TRBV7-3|NA
TGTGCCAGCAGCGGCGGTCCCTCTGCTAGCACAGATACGCAGTATTTT
CASSGGPSASTDTQYF
>16|TRBJ1-1|NA|TRBV5-5|few
TGTGCCAGCAGCTTGACCCCGAAATCCATGAACACTGAAGCTTTCTTT
CASSLTPKSMNTEAFF
>14|TRBJ1-5|NA|TRBV6-5|NA
TGTGCCGCCGCGGCACAGACGTTCAATCAGCCCCAGCATTTT
CAAAAQTFNQPQHF
>14|TRBJ1-2|NA|TRBV28|NA
TGTGCCAGCAGTTTGGGAACTGGAAGGTATGGCTACACCTTC
CASSLGTGRYGYTF